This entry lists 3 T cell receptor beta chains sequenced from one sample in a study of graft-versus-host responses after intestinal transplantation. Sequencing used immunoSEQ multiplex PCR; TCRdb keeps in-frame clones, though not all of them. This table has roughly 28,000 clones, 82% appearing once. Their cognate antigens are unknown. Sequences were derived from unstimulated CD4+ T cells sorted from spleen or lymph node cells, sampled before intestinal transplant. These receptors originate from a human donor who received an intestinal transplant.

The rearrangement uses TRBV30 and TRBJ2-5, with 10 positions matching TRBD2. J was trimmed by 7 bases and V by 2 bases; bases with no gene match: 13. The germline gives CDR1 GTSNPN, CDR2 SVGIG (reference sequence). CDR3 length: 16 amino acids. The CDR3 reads CAWSTGSGRAVGTQYF. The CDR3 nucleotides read TGTGCCTGGAGTACCGGGAGCGGGAGGGCGGTCGGGACCCAGTACTTC.

The CDR3 protein is CASERNGGYEQYF. The CDR3 DNA reads as TGTGCCAGCGAACGGAACGGGGGGTACGAGCAGTACTTC. The chain combines TRBV6-1 with TRBJ2-7, with 7 nucleotides matching TRBD2. The CDR3 is made up of 13 amino acids. The germline V gene has CDR1 MNHNS and CDR2 SASEGT. After removal of 8 bases from V and 4 bases from J, the junction contained 8 bases not matched to a gene.

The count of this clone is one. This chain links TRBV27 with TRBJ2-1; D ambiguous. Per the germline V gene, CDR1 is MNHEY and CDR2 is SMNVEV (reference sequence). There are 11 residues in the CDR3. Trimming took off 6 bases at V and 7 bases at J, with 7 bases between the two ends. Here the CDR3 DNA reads TGTGCCAGCAGAGGTCCGAATGAGCAGTTCTTC. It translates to CASRGPNEQFF.